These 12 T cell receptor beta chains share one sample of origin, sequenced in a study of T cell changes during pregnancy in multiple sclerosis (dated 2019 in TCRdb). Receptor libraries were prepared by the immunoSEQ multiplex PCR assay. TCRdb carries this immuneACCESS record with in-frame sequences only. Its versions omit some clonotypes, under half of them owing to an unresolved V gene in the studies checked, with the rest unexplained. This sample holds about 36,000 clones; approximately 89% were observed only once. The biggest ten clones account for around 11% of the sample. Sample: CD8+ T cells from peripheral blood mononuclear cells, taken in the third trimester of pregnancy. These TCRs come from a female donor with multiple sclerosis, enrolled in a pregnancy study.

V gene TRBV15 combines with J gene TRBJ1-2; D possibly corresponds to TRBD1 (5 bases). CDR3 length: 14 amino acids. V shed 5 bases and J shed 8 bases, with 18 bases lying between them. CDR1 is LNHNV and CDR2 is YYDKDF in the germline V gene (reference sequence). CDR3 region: CATSGDKGPGGYTF. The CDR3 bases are TGTGCCACCAGCGGTGACAAGGGGCCCGGGGGCTACACCTTC.

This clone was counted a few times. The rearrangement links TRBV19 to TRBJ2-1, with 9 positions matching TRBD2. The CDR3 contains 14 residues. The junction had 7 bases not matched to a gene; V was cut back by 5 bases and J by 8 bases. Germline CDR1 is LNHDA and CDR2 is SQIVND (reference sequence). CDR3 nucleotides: TGTGCCAGTAGTCCCGGACTAGCGCTCGATGAGCAGTTCTTC. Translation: CASSPGLALDEQFF.

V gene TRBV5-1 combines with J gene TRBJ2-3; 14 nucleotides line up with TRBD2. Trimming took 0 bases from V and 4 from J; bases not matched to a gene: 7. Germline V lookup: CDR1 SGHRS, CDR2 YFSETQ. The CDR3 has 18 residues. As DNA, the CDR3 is TGCGCCAGCAGCTTGGTGGGACTAGCGGGAGTTCCCCCAGATACGCAGTATTTT. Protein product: CASSLVGLAGVPPDTQYF.

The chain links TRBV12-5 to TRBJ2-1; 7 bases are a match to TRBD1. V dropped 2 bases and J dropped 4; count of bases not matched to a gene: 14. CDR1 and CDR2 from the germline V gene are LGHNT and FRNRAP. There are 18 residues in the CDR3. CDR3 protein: CASGLPEPTGFTYNEQFF. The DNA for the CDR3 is TGTGCTAGTGGTTTGCCCGAACCGACAGGGTTTACATACAATGAGCAGTTCTTC.

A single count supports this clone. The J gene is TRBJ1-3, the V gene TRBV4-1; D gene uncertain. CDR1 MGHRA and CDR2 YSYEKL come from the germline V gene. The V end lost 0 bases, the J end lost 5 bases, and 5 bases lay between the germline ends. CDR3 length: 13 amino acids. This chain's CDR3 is CASSQEERNTIYF. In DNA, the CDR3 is TGCGCCAGCAGCCAAGAGGAGAGAAACACCATATATTTT.

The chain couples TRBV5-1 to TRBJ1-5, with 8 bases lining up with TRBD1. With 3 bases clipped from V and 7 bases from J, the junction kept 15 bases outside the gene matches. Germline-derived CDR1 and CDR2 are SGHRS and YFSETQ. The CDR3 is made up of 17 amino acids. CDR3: CASSSLPLTGGGQPQHF. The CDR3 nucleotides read TGCGCCAGCAGCTCTCTCCCGTTAACAGGGGGGGGGCAGCCCCAGCATTTT.

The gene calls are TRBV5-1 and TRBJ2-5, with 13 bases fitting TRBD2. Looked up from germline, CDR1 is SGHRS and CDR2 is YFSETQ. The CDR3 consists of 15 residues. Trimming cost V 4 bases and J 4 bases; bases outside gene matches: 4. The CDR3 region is CASSRGLAGRETQYF. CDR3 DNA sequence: TGCGCCAGCAGCAGGGGACTAGCGGGGAGAGAGACCCAGTACTTC.

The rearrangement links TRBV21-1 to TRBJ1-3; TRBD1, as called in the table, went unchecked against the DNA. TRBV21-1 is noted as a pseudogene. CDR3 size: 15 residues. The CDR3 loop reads CASRGTGRSGNTIYF. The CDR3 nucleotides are TGTGCCAGCAGGGGGACAGGGCGGTCTGGAAACACCATATATTTT.

CDR3 nucleotide sequence: TGTGCCAGCAGTCACCGAGAAGACTCTAACTATGGCTACACCTTC. This codes for CASSHREDSNYGYTF. The gene calls are TRBV27 and TRBJ1-2; D is unresolved. Germline V gene sequence: CDR1 MNHEY, CDR2 SMNVEV (reference sequence). V was trimmed by 5 bases and J by 0 bases, leaving 13 bases between them. The CDR3 is 15 residues long.

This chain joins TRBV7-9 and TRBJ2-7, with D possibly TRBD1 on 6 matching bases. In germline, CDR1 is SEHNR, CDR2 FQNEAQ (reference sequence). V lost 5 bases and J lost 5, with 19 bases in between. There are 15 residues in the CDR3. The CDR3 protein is CASSNPQGSGHEQYF. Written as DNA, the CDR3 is TGTGCCAGCAGCAACCCGCAGGGGTCTGGCCACGAGCAGTACTTC.

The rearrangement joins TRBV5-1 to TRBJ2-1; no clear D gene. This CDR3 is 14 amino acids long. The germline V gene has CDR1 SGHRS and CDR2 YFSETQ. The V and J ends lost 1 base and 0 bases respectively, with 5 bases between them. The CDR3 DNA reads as TGCGCCAGCAGCTTGCTTAGCTCCTACAATGAGCAGTTCTTC. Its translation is CASSLLSSYNEQFF.

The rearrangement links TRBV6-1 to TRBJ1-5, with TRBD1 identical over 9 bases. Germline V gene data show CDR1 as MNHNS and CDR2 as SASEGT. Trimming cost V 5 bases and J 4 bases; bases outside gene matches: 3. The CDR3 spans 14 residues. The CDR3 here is CASSTGQGNQPQHF. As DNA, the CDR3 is TGTGCCAGCAGTACGGGACAGGGAAATCAGCCCCAGCATTTT.